This passage covers 8 T cell receptor beta chains from one sample sequenced in a study of T-cell memory formation after mild COVID-19. One entry per CDR3 protein results from TCRdb running MiXCR on the 5' RACE reads. Counted here are 100,000 to 150,000 distinct CDR3 sequences, over 15% occurring once; the ten biggest clones make up about 5.2%. Sequencing was performed on PBMCs or a T cell subset sorted from them (not recorded which). These receptors originate from a young man who had mild COVID-19 (a few samples of this study predate the infection). Cell type and time point are not known.

This chain links TRBV4-3 with TRBJ2-7; a weak D match, TRBD1 (5 bases). The CDR3 is made up of 15 amino acids. Germline V lookup: CDR1 LGHNA, CDR2 YSLEER. V lost 0 bases and J lost 0, with 9 bases in between. DNA of the CDR3: TGCGCCAGCAGCCAAGATACTACAGGCTCCTACGAGCAGTACTTC. Amino acid sequence: CASSQDTTGSYEQYF.

By sample fraction, this clonotype is medium-sized. V gene TRBV5-1 combines with J gene TRBJ1-2; weak D call: TRBD1 (5 bases). Trimming took 7 bases from V and 6 from J, leaving 13 bases between them. CDR1 is SGHRS, CDR2 YFSETQ, per germline. This CDR3 comprises 12 residues. For the CDR3, the DNA is TGCGCCAGCTCGAGGACACCTGATGGCTACACCTTC. Its protein is CASSRTPDGYTF.

This clonotype was seen repeatedly, ten times or more. The rearrangement links TRBV7-8 to TRBJ2-7; the D gene is possibly TRBD1 (6 bases). Germline assignment: CDR1 SGHVS and CDR2 FQNEAQ. Trimming removed 5 bases from V and 3 bases from J, with 11 bases in between. The CDR3 loop spans 13 amino acids. The CDR3 protein is CASSRDIIYEQYF. The CDR3 bases are TGTGCCAGCAGCCGGGACATCATCTACGAGCAGTACTTC.

This clonotype was observed a few times. V gene TRBV7-2 combines with J gene TRBJ2-5; D ambiguous. Per germline, CDR1 SGHTA and CDR2 FQGNSA. The V and J ends lost 5 bases and 5 bases respectively, with 12 bases between them. The CDR3 has 13 amino acids. The CDR3 loop is CASSRAEEETQYF. CDR3 nucleotides: TGTGCCAGCAGCAGAGCCGAGGAGGAGACCCAGTACTTC.

This clonotype has a handful of counts. V gene TRBV4-1 combines with J gene TRBJ2-5; 7 bases are shared with TRBD1. CDR3 length: 15 residues. Per the germline V gene, CDR1 is MGHRA and CDR2 is YSYEKL. Germline trimming cut 5 bases from V and 0 bases from J; bases unmatched to any gene: 6. The DNA of the CDR3 is TGCGCCAGCAGCACGCCGGGACAGCACCAAGAGACCCAGTACTTC. This sequence encodes CASSTPGQHQETQYF.

This clonotype turned up a few times. The chain has TRBV18 and TRBJ1-1, with D possibly being TRBD1 (6 bases). CDR1 is KGHSH, CDR2 LQKENI, per germline. This CDR3 is 15 amino acids long. V lost 3 bases, J lost 7 bases, and 18 bases lay in between. The CDR3 region has the DNA TGTGCCAGCTCACCCCCCTGGGGGGGCTCGGGTGAAGCTTTCTTT. It encodes CASSPPWGGSGEAFF.

A few counts support this clonotype. The genes are TRBV6-5 and TRBJ1-2; D gene unclear. V was cut by 7 bases and J by 1 base, with 10 bases left in between. Germline V gene lookup returns CDR1 MNHEY and CDR2 SVGAGI. CDR3 size: 13 residues. The CDR3 bases are TGTGCCAGCACCGGGGAGCTTAACTATGGCTACACCTTC. It specifies CASTGELNYGYTF.

V is TRBV7-2 and J is TRBJ2-1, with 13 bases identical to TRBD2. The ends lost 5 bases at V and 7 bases at J; junction bases unmatched: 5. Germline-derived CDR1 and CDR2 are SGHTA and FQGNSA. The CDR3 extends over 15 amino acids. CDR3 amino acids: CASSKTSGGPNEQFF. Written as DNA, the CDR3 is TGTGCCAGCAGCAAGACTAGCGGGGGGCCAAATGAGCAGTTCTTC.